This T cell receptor (beta chain) comes out of a study of vaccination and CD4 T cells after COVID-19. Overall study findings and caveats: Median SARS-CoV-2-reactive clonotypes rose from approximately 21 to 38, not significantly.

The treatment was: approximately 10-day PBMC culture with coronavirus spike peptide pools or control peptides (ViraFEST assay). The unexposed donor's CD4+ T cells were collected before the COVID-19 pandemic (2011-2018). Where cell yield allowed, unexposed-donor CD4+ T cells were probed with SARS-CoV-2 S/N and four cold-coronavirus spikes. The CDR3 spans 15 residues, counting both ends. From germline, CDR1 is MNHEY and CDR2 SVGAGI. Oncomine TCR Beta short-read sequencing was applied to DNA from cultured CD4+ T cells. The template was genomic DNA from cultured CD4+ T cells. TCRdb used MiXCR to reprocess the PCR reads, holding one entry per CDR3 protein. The sample lists approximately 9,300 distinct CDR3 sequences, 30% to 40% seen once, with 15% to 20% in the top ten. This clonotype was observed a few times. The target antigen is unknown. The CDR3 does not close with the conserved phenylalanine or tryptophan, likely indicating a read error. No DNA is shown, since the ends of the CDR3 on it are uncertain; the CDR3 is the one TCRdb lists.

The sequence came from a human donor in good health. The gene calls are TRBV6-5 and TRBJ2-2; the table gives TRBD2 as D, unverified against the DNA. Sequencing used CD4+ T cells from blood, cultured in vitro. CDR3: CASSYPPGTSGAIIL.